Below are 6 T cell receptor beta chains sequenced from a single sample in a study of cytomegalovirus exposure and HLA in healthy donors (dated by TCRdb to about 2017). The method behind the library was the immunoSEQ multiplex PCR assay. For the multiplex PCR, a mixture combining 60 forward primers for TCR Vbeta segments and 13 reverse primers for TCR Jbeta segments was used. Here the immuneACCESS table is served through TCRdb, limited to in-frame sequences with V and J called. Missing clones are a known gap in these copies; in checked studies unresolved V genes cover under half, and the rest lacks a known reason. Present in this sample are around 100,000 clones, roughly four fifths of which were seen just once. The ten largest clones add up to roughly 3.4% of the sample. Material: PBMCs. These receptors originate from a man aged 30 to 45 in good health and CMV-seropositive.

This clone was observed a few times. The V call is TRBV9, the J call TRBJ2-3; 10 bases line up with TRBD2. The CDR3 consists of 16 residues. J gave up 2 bases and V 0 bases, and 3 bases lay outside the gene matches. Germline V lookup: CDR1 SGDLS, CDR2 YYNGEE. CDR3 residues: CASSVGAGGNTDTQYF. The CDR3 DNA follows: TGTGCCAGCAGCGTAGGAGCGGGAGGGAACACAGATACGCAGTATTTT.

The genes are TRBV5-1 and TRBJ2-7; D may be TRBD2 (6 bases). This CDR3 is built from 12 residues. With 5 bases removed from V and 5 bases from J, the gap between germline ends came to 11 bases. The V gene's germline CDR1 is SGHRS and CDR2 YFSETQ. CDR3 nucleotide sequence: TGCGCCAGCAGAAAAGGGACTGACGAGCAGTACTTC. This sequence encodes CASRKGTDEQYF.

The V gene is TRBV6-6, the J gene TRBJ1-4; 10 bases map to TRBD1. The CDR3 totals 15 residues. J gave up 7 bases and V 4 bases, and 6 bases lay outside the gene matches. CDR1 and CDR2 from the germline V gene are MNHNY and SVGAGI (reference sequence). CDR3: CASSSDRGLSEKLFF. The CDR3, as DNA: TGTGCCAGCAGTTCCGACAGGGGGCTTTCTGAAAAACTGTTTTTT.

The chain couples TRBV6-1 to TRBJ1-5; weak D call: TRBD1 (5 bases). V lost 0 bases and J 1 base, leaving 10 bases between the germline ends. The length of the CDR3 is 16 residues. The germline gives CDR1 MNHNS, CDR2 SASEGT. CDR3 sequence reads: CASSEAVRVSNQPQHF. The CDR3 region has the DNA TGTGCCAGCAGTGAAGCAGTCAGGGTAAGCAATCAGCCCCAGCATTTT.

There are a few counts of this clone. The chain joins TRBV28 to TRBJ2-7, with 8 positions matching TRBD2. V gave up 7 bases and J gave up 0 bases; unmatched junction bases: 8. Germline V CDR1 and CDR2: MDHEN, SYDVKM. This CDR3 region has 15 residues. CDR3 DNA: TGTGCCAGCACCGAACCTAGCGGGTTCTCCTACGAGCAGTACTTC. It translates to CASTEPSGFSYEQYF.

The rearrangement joins TRBV6-5 to TRBJ1-1; 9 bases align to TRBD1. Germline loops: CDR1 MNHEY, CDR2 SVGAGI. The CDR3 loop spans 13 amino acids. Trimming took 6 bases from V and 4 from J; bases not matched to a gene: 3. The CDR3: CASSPTGGTEAFF. The CDR3 DNA reads TGTGCCAGCAGCCCGACAGGGGGCACTGAAGCTTTCTTT.